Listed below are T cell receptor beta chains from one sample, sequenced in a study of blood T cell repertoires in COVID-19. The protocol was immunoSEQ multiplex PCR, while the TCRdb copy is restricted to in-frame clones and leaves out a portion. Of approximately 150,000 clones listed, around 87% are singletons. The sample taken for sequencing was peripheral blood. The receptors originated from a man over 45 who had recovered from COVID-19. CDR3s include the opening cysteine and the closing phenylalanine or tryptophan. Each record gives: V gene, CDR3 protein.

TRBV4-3 CASSPHPDAGEGGSPLHF
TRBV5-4 CASSSPSQGNTGELFF
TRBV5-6 CASSLAIRTFAGSTEAFF
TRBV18 CASSGLVSTDTQYF
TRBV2 CASSEESYEQYF
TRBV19 CASSISLSWGPQETQYF
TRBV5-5 CASREGLSGANVLTF
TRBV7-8 CASSLGQGGEQYF
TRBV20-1 CSASSTGEVYF
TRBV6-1 CASSETVRTAAFSYTF
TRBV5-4 CASSLSGDNEQFF
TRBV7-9 CASSSGQSYEQYF
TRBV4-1 CASSQEDRDHGYTF
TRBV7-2 CASSLGRRGLGDGNTIYF
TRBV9 CASSGRQGRVDTIYF
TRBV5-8 CASSLAGGDYGYTF
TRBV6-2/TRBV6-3 CASSRQGALHDEQFF
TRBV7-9 CASSSPGQGYGYTF
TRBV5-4 CASSPGDRNYGYTF
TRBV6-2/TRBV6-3 CASSYSHPGGRISAFF
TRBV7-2 CASSLAQGQGYEQYF
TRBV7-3 CASSLGTGVSGANVLTF
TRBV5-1 CASSVGHSRETQYF
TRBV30 CAWSPDSYGYTF
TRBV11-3 CASSLGRTNYGYTF
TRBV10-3 CAISRLAGDTDTQYF
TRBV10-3 CAISGPPTGRSYGYTF
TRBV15 CATSRDRSPPDTQYF
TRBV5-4 CASSTGQARSGNTIYF
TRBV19 CATKQGTDTQYF
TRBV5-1 CASSPGGADSIYGYTF
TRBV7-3 CASSLNPRSEQFF
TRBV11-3 CASSLLGLTESYSYEQYF
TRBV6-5 CASVESRVREQYF
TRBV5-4 CASSGRGTDTQYF
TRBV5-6 CASSLGGELEAFF
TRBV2 CASTYRGSSYNSPLHF
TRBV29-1 CSATGVGEQYF
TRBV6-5 CASSSGYGHSGNTIYF
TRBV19 CASTGQVAGSPLHF
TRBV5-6 CASSWRDRATGELFF
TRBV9 CASSPRGQDYEQYF
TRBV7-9 CASSIDYTDTQYF
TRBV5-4 CASSLDIALLNTEAFF
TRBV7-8 CASSRGQGNEKLFF
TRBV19 CASMKVLGRSTDTQYF
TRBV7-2 CASSPRTGGDQPQHF
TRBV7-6 CASSFGTGVVITEAFF
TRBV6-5 CASSSRRSGRNTEAFF
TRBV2 CASSEGTVHYGYTF
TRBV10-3 CAISESGGTEAFF
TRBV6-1 CASSEWEGSGNSPLHF
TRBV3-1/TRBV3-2 CASSQNPTSQQGKLAFF
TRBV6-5 CASRENEKLFF
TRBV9 CASSPTPGSNNYGYTF
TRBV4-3 CASSQGGRGETQYF
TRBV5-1 CASSLGGGAPGTDTQYF